A single sample is the source of the 15 T cell receptor beta chains below, sequenced in a study of T cell responses to AZD1222 COVID-19 vaccine. Measured with immunoSEQ multiplex PCR; TCRdb has only the in-frame clones, and not every one. Of 140,000 to 150,000 clones listed, roughly nine tenths were seen once; the top ten hold approximately 1.8%. The sample consisted of peripheral blood, taken 28 days after the second AZD1222 dose. These TCRs come from an adult who received the AZD1222 COVID-19 vaccine.

A single count supports this clone. The genes are TRBV30 and TRBJ1-3, with unresolved D. Trimming removed 4 bases from V and 2 bases from J, with 15 bases in between. Germline lookup yields CDR1 GTSNPN and CDR2 SVGIG (reference sequence). The CDR3 consists of 15 residues. The CDR3 loop is CAWTLGLDAGNTIYF. The CDR3 coding sequence is TGTGCCTGGACCTTAGGCTTGGATGCTGGAAACACCATATATTTT.

This sequence joins TRBV29-1 and TRBJ2-3; TRBD2 matches 9 bases. This CDR3 spans 13 amino acids. CDR1 and CDR2 from the germline V gene are SQVTM and ANQGSEA. V lost 6 bases to trimming and J lost 1 base; unmatched junction nucleotides: 2. The CDR3 loop is CSVRTSGTDTQYF. CDR3 in DNA: TGCAGCGTGCGGACTAGCGGCACAGATACGCAGTATTTT.

J is TRBJ1-1 and V is TRBV29-1, with D possibly being TRBD1 (5 bases). The V gene's germline CDR1 is SQVTM and CDR2 ANQGSEA. The CDR3 extends over 12 amino acids. V lost 5 bases and J 7 bases, leaving 14 bases between the germline ends. CDR3 region: CSVRRGSGEAFF. For the CDR3, the DNA is TGCAGCGTTCGGAGGGGCAGCGGTGAAGCTTTCTTT. Based on the CDR3 plus reference TRBV29-1 and TRBJ1-1, the full variable domain is SAVISQKPSRDICQRGTSLTIQCQVDSQVTMMFWYRQQPGQSLTLIATANQGSEATYESGFVIDKFPISRPNLTFSTLTVSNMSPEDSSIYLCSVRRGSGEAFFGQGTRLTVV.

The J gene is TRBJ1-6, the V gene TRBV5-6; no clear D. The CDR3 runs to 15 residues. Trimming removed 0 bases at V and 8 bases at J, with 12 bases between. The germline CDR1 and CDR2 sequences are SGHDT and YYEEEE. This chain's CDR3 is CASSLAPRTHSPLHF. The DNA of the CDR3 is TGTGCCAGCAGCTTGGCCCCAAGGACTCATTCACCCCTCCACTTT.

The chain carries TRBV4-1 and TRBJ1-2; TRBD1 matches 7 bases. The J segment lost 3 bases and the V segment lost 3 bases, leaving 7 bases of the junction unmatched. This CDR3 comprises 15 residues. From germline, CDR1 is MGHRA and CDR2 YSYEKL. The CDR3 loop reads CASSHPRGEDYGYTF. The CDR3 region has the DNA TGCGCCAGCAGCCACCCCAGGGGGGAGGACTATGGCTACACCTTC.

The chain couples TRBV7-2 to TRBJ1-5; TRBD1 agrees at 7 bases. V trimming: 8 bases; J trimming: 3 bases; junction bases outside the gene matches: 4. The CDR3 is 13 amino acids. CDR1 is SGHTA and CDR2 is FQGNSA in the germline V gene. CDR3 nucleotide sequence: TGTGCCAGCGCAGGGGGATACAATCAGCCCCAGCATTTT. Translated: CASAGGYNQPQHF.

A single count supports this clone. This chain joins TRBV6-5 and TRBJ2-3; D may be TRBD2 (5 bases). CDR1 MNHEY and CDR2 SVGAGI come from the germline V gene. The CDR3 runs 15 residues. V lost 6 bases and J lost 1, with 14 bases in between. CDR3 DNA sequence: TGTGCCAGCAGGGACTTCTCTGGGGGCACAGATACGCAGTATTTT. It encodes CASRDFSGGTDTQYF.

The chain joins TRBV7-9 to TRBJ1-6, with 9 positions matching TRBD1. V shed 3 bases and J 5 bases; nucleotides not matched to a gene: 5. The CDR3 spans 16 residues. Looked up from germline, CDR1 is SEHNR and CDR2 is FQNEAQ (reference sequence). The CDR3 nucleotides are TGTGCCAGCAGCTTTGGAACAGGGGGCGATAATTCACCCCTCCACTTT. This gives the protein CASSFGTGGDNSPLHF.

The V gene is TRBV7-6, the J gene TRBJ2-5; 8 nucleotides agree with TRBD2. The CDR3 has 17 residues. The V gene end was trimmed by 3 bases and the J gene end by 2 bases; junction bases not matched to a gene: 11. Germline assignment: CDR1 SGHVS and CDR2 FNYEAQ. The CDR3 DNA reads as TGTGCCAGCAGCTTCCGGACCGGGGGGGGACCTCAAGAGACCCAGTACTTC. It codes for CASSFRTGGGPQETQYF.

This chain connects TRBV5-1 to TRBJ1-3; a weak D match, TRBD1 (5 bases). Germline CDR1 SGHRS, CDR2 YFSETQ. V lost 0 bases and J 4 bases, leaving 8 bases between the germline ends. The CDR3 consists of 14 residues. The CDR3 coding sequence is TGCGCCAGCAGCTTGGCGGGGCAGGGAAACACCATATATTTT. Its translation is CASSLAGQGNTIYF.

This clone was seen only a few times. The chain links TRBV4-2 to TRBJ2-7, with 11 bases lining up with TRBD2. The germline V gene encodes CDR1 LGHNA and CDR2 YNFKEQ. The CDR3 has 16 amino acids. Germline trimming cut 0 bases from V and 5 bases from J; bases unmatched to any gene: 6. CDR3 sequence: CASSQDYTSGRDEQYF. For the CDR3, the DNA is TGTGCCAGCAGCCAAGATTATACTAGCGGGAGAGACGAGCAGTACTTC.

In DNA form, the CDR3 reads TGCGCCAGCAGCCCCAACCCTCTAGCGGGAGATGCCTACGAGCAGTACTTC. Amino acids: CASSPNPLAGDAYEQYF. This chain joins TRBV5-1 and TRBJ2-7, with 10 bases lining up with TRBD2. The CDR3 loop spans 17 amino acids. The germline V gene encodes CDR1 SGHRS and CDR2 YFSETQ. The junction had 12 bases not matched to a gene; V was cut back by 4 bases and J by 2 bases.

This chain links TRBV15 with TRBJ2-1; the match to TRBD2 covers 9 bases. V lost 1 base and J lost 3; bases outside the gene matches: 4. Germline CDR1 reads LNHNV; CDR2 reads YYDKDF (reference sequence). This CDR3 has 16 residues. The CDR3 reads CATSRVGSGGYNEQFF. CDR3 nucleotide sequence: TGTGCCACCAGCAGAGTTGGTAGCGGGGGCTACAATGAGCAGTTCTTC.

This rearrangement joins TRBV19 to TRBJ1-5, with 12 nucleotides matching TRBD1. Germline loops: CDR1 LNHDA, CDR2 SQIVND (reference sequence). This CDR3 region has 16 residues. The V gene end was trimmed by 5 bases and the J gene end by 7 bases; junction bases not matched to a gene: 9. CDR3: CASSPEGQGARQPQHF. The DNA for the CDR3 is TGTGCCAGTAGTCCCGAGGGACAGGGGGCTAGGCAGCCCCAGCATTTT.

This clone came up once. The rearrangement joins TRBV11-2 to TRBJ1-6, with a weak D call TRBD1 (5 bases). The germline V and J ends were trimmed by 0 bases and 4 bases, with 13 bases remaining between them. The CDR3 has 17 amino acids. Germline V lookup: CDR1 SGHAT, CDR2 FQNNGV. Here the CDR3 DNA reads TGTGCCAGCAGCTTAGATAGGACAATTCGATATAATTCACCCCTCCACTTT. This gives the protein CASSLDRTIRYNSPLHF.